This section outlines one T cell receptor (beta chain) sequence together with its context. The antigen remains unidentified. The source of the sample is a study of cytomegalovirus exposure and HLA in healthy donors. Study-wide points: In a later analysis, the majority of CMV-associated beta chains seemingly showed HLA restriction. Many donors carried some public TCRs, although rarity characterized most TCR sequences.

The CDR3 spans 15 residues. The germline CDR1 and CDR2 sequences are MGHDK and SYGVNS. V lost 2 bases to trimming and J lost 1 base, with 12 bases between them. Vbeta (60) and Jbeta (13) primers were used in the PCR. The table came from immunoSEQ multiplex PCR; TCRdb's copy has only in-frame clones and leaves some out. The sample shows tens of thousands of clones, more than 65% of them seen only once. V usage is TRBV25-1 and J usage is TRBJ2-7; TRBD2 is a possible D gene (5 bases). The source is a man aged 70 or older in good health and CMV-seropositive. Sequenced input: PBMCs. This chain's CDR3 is CASSEISDRSYEQYF. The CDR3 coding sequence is TGTGCCAGCAGTGAAATTAGCGACCGATCCTACGAGCAGTACTTC.